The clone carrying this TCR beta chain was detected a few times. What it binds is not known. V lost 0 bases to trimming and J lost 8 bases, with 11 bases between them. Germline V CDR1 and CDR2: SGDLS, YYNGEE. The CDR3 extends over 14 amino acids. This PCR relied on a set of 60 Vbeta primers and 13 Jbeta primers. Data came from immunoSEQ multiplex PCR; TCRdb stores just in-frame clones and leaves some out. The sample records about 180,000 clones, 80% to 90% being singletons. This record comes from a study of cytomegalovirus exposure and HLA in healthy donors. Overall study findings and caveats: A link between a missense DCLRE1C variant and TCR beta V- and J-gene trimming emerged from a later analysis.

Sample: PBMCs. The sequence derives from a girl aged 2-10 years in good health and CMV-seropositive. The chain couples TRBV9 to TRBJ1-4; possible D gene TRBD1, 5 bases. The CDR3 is CASSVATGVEKLFF. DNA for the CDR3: TGTGCCAGCAGCGTAGCCACGGGGGTGGAAAAACTGTTTTTT.